Here is one T cell receptor (beta chain) with its context. The target antigen is unknown. The RNA, 0.5 to 1 ug, was put through reverse transcription using random hexamers. An immunoSEQ multiplex PCR generated amplified TCR beta CDR3 products spanning 54 Vbeta and 13 Jbeta. TCRdb fed the immunoSEQ multiplex PCR reads into MiXCR, producing one record per CDR3 protein. The sample lists 200,000 to 250,000 distinct CDR3 sequences, over 90% seen once, with 0.07% to 0.095% in the top ten. This record belongs to a study of CD8 T cells in Susac syndrome. Study findings and constraints: The study admitted that it had a relatively small number of individuals in its TCR sequencing and HLA analysis.

CDR3 length equals 14 residues. Between the trimmed V and J ends, which lost 6 bases and 4 bases, there was a span of 10 bases. High-throughput TCR beta sequencing covered peripheral CD8+ and CD4+ T cells. FACS was used to enrich TEMRA cells, whereas the CD8+ and CD4+ T cells were obtained by negative isolation. V is TRBV12-3 or TRBV12-4 and J is TRBJ2-6; tentatively, D is TRBD1 (5 bases). This receptor was obtained from a human donor with multiple sclerosis. Sequences were obtained from CD4+ T cells from PBMCs. The CDR3 region is CASRSGSGANVLTF. The CDR3 nucleotides are TGTGCCAGCAGATCAGGGTCCGGGGCCAACGTCCTGACTTTC.